This T cell receptor (beta chain) emerged from a study of spatial heterogeneity in lung cancer. Study as a whole: Raw-read counts averaged over ten per unique TCR and UMI combination.

TCRdb fed the 5' RACE reads into MiXCR, producing one record per CDR3 protein. The sample has roughly 120,000 distinct CDR3 sequences; 12% are singletons. The CDR3 extends over 12 amino acids. Looked up from germline, CDR1 is LGHNA and CDR2 is YNFKEQ. The junction had 1 base not matched to a gene; V was cut back by 3 bases and J by 8 bases. This clonotype was seen more than once but under ten times. As for time point: blood at routine non-recurrence follow-up after resection. Frozen PBMC, nontumor lung or tumor provided whole RNA, which was sequenced unsorted. This TCR was recovered from a male donor with early-stage non-small cell lung cancer. The source material was PBMCs, sampled at follow-up. V usage is TRBV4-2 and J usage is TRBJ1-1; 9 nucleotides line up with TRBD1. The CDR3 protein is CASSHDRGEAFF. DNA of the CDR3: TGTGCCAGCAGCCATGACAGGGGGGAAGCTTTCTTT.